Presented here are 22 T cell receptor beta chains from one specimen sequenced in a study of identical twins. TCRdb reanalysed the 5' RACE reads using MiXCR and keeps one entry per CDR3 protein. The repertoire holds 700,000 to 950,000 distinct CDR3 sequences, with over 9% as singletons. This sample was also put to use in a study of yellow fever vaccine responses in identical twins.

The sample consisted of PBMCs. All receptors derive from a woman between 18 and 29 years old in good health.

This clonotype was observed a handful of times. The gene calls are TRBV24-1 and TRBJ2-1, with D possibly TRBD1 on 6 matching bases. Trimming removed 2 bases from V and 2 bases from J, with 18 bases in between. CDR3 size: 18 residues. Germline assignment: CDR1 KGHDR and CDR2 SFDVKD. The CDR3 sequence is CATSDWDTSTKTYNEQFF. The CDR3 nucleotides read TGTGCCACCAGTGATTGGGACACATCAACTAAAACCTACAATGAGCAGTTCTTC.

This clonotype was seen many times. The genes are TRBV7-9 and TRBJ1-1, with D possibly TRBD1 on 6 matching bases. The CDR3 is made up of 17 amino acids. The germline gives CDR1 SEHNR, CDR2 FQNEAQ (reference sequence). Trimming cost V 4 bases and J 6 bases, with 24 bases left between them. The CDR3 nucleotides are TGTGCCAGCAGCTCCAGCTCCCAACAGGGAGGAAGGGCTGAAGCTTTCTTT. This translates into CASSSSSQQGGRAEAFF.

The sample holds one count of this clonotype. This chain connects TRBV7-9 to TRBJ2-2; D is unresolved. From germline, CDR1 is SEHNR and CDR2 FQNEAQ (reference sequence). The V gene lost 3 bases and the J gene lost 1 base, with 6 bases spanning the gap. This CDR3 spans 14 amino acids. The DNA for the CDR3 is TGTGCCAGCAGCTTTGACAAGAACACCGGGGAGCTGTTTTTT. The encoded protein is CASSFDKNTGELFF. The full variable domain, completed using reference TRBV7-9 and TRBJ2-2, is DTGVSQNPRHKITKRGQNVTFRCDPISEHNRLYWYRQTLGQGPEFLTYFQNEAQLEKSRLLSDRFSAERPKGSFSTLEIQRTEQGDSAMYLCASSFDKNTGELFFGEGSRLTVL.

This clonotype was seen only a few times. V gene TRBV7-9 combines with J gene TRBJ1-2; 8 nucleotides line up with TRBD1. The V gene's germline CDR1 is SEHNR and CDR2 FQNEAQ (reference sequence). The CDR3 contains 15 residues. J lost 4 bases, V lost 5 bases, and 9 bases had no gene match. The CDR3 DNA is TGTGCCAGCAGCCCGACCGTGGGACAGGTCTATGGCTACACCTTC. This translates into CASSPTVGQVYGYTF. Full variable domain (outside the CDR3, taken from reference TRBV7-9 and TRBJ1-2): DTGVSQNPRHKITKRGQNVTFRCDPISEHNRLYWYRQTLGQGPEFLTYFQNEAQLEKSRLLSDRFSAERPKGSFSTLEIQRTEQGDSAMYLCASSPTVGQVYGYTFGSGTRLTVV.

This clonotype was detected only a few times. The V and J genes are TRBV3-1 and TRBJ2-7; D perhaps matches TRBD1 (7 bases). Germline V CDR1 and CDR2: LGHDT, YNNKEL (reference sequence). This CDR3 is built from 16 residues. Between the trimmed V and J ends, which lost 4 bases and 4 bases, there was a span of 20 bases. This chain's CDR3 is CASSPQGGGYLYEQYF. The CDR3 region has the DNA TGTGCCAGCAGCCCACAAGGAGGGGGCTATTTGTACGAGCAGTACTTC.

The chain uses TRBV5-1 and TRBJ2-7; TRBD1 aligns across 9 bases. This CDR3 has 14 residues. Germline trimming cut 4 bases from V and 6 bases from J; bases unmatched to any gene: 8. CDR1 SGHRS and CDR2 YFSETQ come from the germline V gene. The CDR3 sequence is CASSPGTGFGEQYV. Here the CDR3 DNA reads TGCGCCAGCAGCCCTGGGACAGGGTTCGGCGAGCAGTACGTC.

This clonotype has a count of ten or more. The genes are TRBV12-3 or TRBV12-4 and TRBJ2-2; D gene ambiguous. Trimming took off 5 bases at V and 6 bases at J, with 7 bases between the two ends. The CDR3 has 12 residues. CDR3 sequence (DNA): TGTGCCAGCAGTGAACTACCCGGGGAGCTGTTTTTT. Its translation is CASSELPGELFF.

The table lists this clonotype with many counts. The CDR3 nucleotides are TGTGCCAGTGGGGCAGATACGCAGTATTTT. Protein product: CASGADTQYF. The rearrangement joins TRBV2 to TRBJ2-3; D uncertain. Germline V gene lookup returns CDR1 SNHLY and CDR2 FYNNEI. V was clipped by 9 bases and J by 4 bases, with 5 bases between them. This CDR3 has 10 amino acids.

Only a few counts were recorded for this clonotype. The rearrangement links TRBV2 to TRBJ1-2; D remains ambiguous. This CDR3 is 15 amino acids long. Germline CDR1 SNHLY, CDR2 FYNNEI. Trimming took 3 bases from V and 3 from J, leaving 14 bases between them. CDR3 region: CASSEITRVDYGYTF. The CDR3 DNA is TGTGCCAGCAGTGAGATTACTAGGGTCGACTATGGCTACACCTTC.

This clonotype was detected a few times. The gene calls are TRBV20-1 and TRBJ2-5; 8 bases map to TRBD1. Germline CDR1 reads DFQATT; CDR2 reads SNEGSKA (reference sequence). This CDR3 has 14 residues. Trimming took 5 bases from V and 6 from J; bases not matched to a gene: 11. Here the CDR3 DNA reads TGCAGTGCTGGGAGGACAGGGTCCTCGAAGACCCAGTACTTC. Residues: CSAGRTGSSKTQYF.

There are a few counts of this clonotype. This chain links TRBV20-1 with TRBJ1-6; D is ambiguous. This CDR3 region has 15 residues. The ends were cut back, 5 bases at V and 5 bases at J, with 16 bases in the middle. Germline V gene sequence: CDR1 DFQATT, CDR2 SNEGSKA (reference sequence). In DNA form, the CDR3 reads TGCAGTGCTCCGTCCTCAGCCGCCGATAATTCACCCCTCCACTTT. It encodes CSAPSSAADNSPLHF.

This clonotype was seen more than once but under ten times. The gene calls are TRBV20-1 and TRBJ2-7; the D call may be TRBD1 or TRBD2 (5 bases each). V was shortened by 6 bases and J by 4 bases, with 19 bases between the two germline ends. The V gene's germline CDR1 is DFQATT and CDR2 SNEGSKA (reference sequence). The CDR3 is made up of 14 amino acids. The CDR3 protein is CSASSRDGRYEQYV. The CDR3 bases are TGCAGTGCCTCTTCGAGGGACGGCCGTTACGAGCAGTACGTC.

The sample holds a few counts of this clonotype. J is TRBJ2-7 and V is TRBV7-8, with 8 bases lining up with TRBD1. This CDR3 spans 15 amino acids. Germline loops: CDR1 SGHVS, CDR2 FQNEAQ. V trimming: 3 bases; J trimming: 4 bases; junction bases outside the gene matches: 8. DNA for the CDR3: TGTGCCAGCAGCTTCTCACAGGGGGTATCATACGAGCAGTACGTC. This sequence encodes CASSFSQGVSYEQYV.

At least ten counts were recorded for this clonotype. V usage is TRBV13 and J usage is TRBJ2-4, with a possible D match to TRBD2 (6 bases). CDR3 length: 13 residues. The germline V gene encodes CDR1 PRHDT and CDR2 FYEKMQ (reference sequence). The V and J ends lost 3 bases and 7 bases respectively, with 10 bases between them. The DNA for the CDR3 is TGTGCCAGCAGCTTTGGGGAGGTGAACATTCAGTACTTC. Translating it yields CASSFGEVNIQYF. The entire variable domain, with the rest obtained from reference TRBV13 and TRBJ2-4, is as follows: AAGVIQSPRHLIKEKRETATLKCYPIPRHDTVYWYQQGPGQDPQFLISFYEKMQSDKGSIPDRFSAQQFSDYHSELNMSSLELGDSALYFCASSFGEVNIQYFGAGTRLSVL.

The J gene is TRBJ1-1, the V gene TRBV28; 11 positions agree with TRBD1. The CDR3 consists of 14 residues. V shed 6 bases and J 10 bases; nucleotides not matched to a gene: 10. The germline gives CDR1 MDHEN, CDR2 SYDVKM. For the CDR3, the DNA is TGTGCCAGCAGGGCCGGGACAGGGGGTTTGAGAGCTTTCTTT. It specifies CASRAGTGGLRAFF.

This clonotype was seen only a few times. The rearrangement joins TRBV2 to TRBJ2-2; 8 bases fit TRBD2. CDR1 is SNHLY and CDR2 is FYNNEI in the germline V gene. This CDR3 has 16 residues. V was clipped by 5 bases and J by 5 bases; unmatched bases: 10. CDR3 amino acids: CASSSQTSANTGELFF. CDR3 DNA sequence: TGTGCCAGCAGTTCACAGACTAGCGCAAATACCGGGGAGCTGTTTTTT.

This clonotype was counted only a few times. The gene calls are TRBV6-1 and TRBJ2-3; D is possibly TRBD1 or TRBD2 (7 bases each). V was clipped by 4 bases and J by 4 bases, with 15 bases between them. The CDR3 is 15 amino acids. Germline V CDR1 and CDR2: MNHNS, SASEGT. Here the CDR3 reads CASSAKGAGADTQYF. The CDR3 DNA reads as TGTGCCAGCAGTGCTAAGGGGGCGGGGGCAGATACGCAGTATTTT.

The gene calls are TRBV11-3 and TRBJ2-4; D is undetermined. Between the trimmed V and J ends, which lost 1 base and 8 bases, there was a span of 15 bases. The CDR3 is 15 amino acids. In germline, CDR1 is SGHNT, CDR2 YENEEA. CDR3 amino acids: CASSLGPTIKDIQYF. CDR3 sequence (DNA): TGTGCCAGCAGCTTAGGCCCGACAATAAAGGACATTCAGTACTTC.

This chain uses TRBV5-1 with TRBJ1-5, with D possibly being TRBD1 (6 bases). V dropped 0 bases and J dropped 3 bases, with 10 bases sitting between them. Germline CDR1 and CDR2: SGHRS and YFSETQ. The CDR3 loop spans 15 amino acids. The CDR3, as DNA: TGCGCCAGCAGCTTGGGGACAGCAATCAATCAGCCCCAGCATTTT. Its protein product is CASSLGTAINQPQHF.

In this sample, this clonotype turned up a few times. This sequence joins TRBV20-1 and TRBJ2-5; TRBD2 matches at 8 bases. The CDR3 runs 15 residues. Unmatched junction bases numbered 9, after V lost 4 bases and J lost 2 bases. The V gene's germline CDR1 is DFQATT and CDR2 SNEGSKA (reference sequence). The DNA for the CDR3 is TGCAGTGCTACTATAGGGGGGACTAGTCAAGAGACCCAGTACTTC. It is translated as CSATIGGTSQETQYF.

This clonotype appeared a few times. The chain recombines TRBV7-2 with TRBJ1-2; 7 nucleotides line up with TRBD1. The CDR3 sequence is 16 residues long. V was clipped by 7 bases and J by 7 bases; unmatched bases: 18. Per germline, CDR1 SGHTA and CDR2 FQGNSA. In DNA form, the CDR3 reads TGTGCCAGCACCTCGTCAGTCGGGACAGTCGTCTCTGGCTACACCTTC. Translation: CASTSSVGTVVSGYTF.

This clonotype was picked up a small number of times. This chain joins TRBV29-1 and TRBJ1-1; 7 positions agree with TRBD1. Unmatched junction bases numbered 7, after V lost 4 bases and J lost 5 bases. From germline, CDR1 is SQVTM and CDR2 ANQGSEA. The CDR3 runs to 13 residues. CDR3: CSVAQGGRTEAFF. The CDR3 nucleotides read TGCAGCGTTGCCCAGGGGGGCCGGACTGAAGCTTTCTTT.